This T cell receptor beta chain was obtained from a study of Graves' ophthalmopathy and Graves' hyperthyroidism. TCR beta CDR3 regions were amplified from RNA transcripts. HTBI primers primed a first-round RT-PCR, and a second-round multiplex PCR followed. TCRdb re-called the multiplex PCR reads through MiXCR, storing one row per CDR3 protein. Here the sample spans 400,000 to 500,000 distinct CDR3 sequences, around 21% being singletons. A volume of around 9.5 ml of fresh peripheral blood supplied the PBMCs. Notes on this clonotype: The antigen is undetermined.

Trimming cost V 1 base and J 3 bases, with 18 bases left between them. The CDR3 totals 17 residues. Per germline, CDR1 MDHEN and CDR2 SYDVKM. Study outcomes and limitations: Ophthalmopathy progression cases were predicted by the model with approximately 70% sensitivity and 72.22% specificity. Among thyroid clonotypes expanded above 0.001 frequency, most also appeared in blood.

V gene TRBV28 combines with J gene TRBJ1-1; no firm D call. The source material was peripheral blood. The clonotype originates from a woman aged 18-35 years with stable Graves' hyperthyroidism. The CDR3 DNA sequence: TGTGCCAGCAGTTTATACGGGAGAAAAGCGATCCACACTGAAGCTTTCTTT. Its translation is CASSLYGRKAIHTEAFF.